One and the same sample provided the 10 T cell receptor beta chains below, sequenced in a study of blood T cell repertoires in COVID-19. Sequenced by immunoSEQ multiplex PCR; TCRdb stores in-frame clones only, minus some. This sample yields roughly 170,000 clones, of which 70% to 80% are seen a single time; around a sixth belongs to the top ten. Specimen: PBMCs or T cells enriched from blood (not recorded which). The receptors stem from a woman in her 50s who had recovered from COVID-19.

In nucleotides, the CDR3 is TGTGCCTGGAGTGAGCAGGAGGACCAGCCCCAGCATTTT. Its translation: CAWSEQEDQPQHF. This sequence joins TRBV30 and TRBJ1-5, with D uncertain. The V end was cut by 1 base, the J end by 7 bases, with 11 bases between. The CDR3 loop spans 13 amino acids. Per the germline V gene, CDR1 is GTSNPN and CDR2 is SVGIG (reference sequence). The full variable domain, rest sourced from reference TRBV30 and TRBJ1-5, is SQTIHQWPATLVQPVGSPLSLECTVEGTSNPNLYWYRQAAGRGLQLLFYSVGIGQISSEVPQNLSASRPQDRQFILSSKKLLLSDSGFYLCAWSEQEDQPQHFGDGTRLSIL.

The chain uses TRBV5-6 and TRBJ2-5, with a tentative D call TRBD1 (7 bases). With 4 bases removed from V and 6 bases from J, the gap between germline ends came to 10 bases. CDR3 size: 12 residues. Germline-derived CDR1 and CDR2 are SGHDT and YYEEEE. CDR3 amino acids: CASSPGGQTQYF. In DNA form, the CDR3 reads TGTGCCAGCAGCCCAGGGGGGCAGACCCAGTACTTC.

The rearrangement joins TRBV7-9 to TRBJ1-1, with D possibly TRBD1 on 5 matching bases. Germline V lookup: CDR1 SEHNR, CDR2 FQNEAQ (reference sequence). V lost 2 bases, J lost 8 bases, and 12 bases lay in between. This CDR3 has 13 residues. In DNA form, the CDR3 reads TGTGCCAGCAGCTTACCGGGGGGAAGAGAAGCTTTCTTT. It codes for CASSLPGGREAFF.

The V call is TRBV19, the J call TRBJ1-1, with D possibly matching TRBD1 (6 bases). The V end was cut by 6 bases, the J end by 8 bases, with 16 bases between. There are 13 residues in the CDR3. Germline CDR1 LNHDA, CDR2 SQIVND (reference sequence). CDR3 amino acids: CASRGGTPHEAFF. In DNA, the CDR3 is TGTGCCAGTAGGGGGGGGACACCGCACGAAGCTTTCTTT.

This chain links TRBV19 with TRBJ2-1, with 11 bases that match TRBD2. The CDR3 loop spans 15 amino acids. Germline lookup yields CDR1 LNHDA and CDR2 SQIVND (reference sequence). The V gene end was trimmed by 2 bases and the J gene end by 4 bases; junction bases not matched to a gene: 1. In nucleotides, the CDR3 is TGTGCCAGTAGTATACCTAGCGGGGGGTACAATGAGCAGTTCTTC. Its protein product is CASSIPSGGYNEQFF.

This chain connects TRBV2 to TRBJ2-3, with 7 bases fitting TRBD2. With 8 bases clipped from V and 6 bases from J, the junction kept 8 bases outside the gene matches. The CDR3 is 13 amino acids. Per the germline V gene, CDR1 is SNHLY and CDR2 is FYNNEI. The CDR3 DNA follows: TGTGCCAGCGGGCGGGGGAGGGACGATACGCAGTATTTT. Translating it yields CASGRGRDDTQYF.

The V call is TRBV15, the J call TRBJ2-7; 8 nucleotides line up with TRBD2. CDR3 size: 14 residues. The germline V gene has CDR1 LNHNV and CDR2 YYDKDF (reference sequence). V shed 4 bases and J 6 bases; nucleotides not matched to a gene: 8. For the CDR3, the DNA is TGTGCCACCAGCACGGGACTAGGGAAAGGCGAGCAGTACTTC. It is translated as CATSTGLGKGEQYF.

The J gene is TRBJ1-5, the V gene TRBV27; D uncertain. The CDR3 consists of 13 residues. The germline CDR1 and CDR2 sequences are MNHEY and SMNVEV (reference sequence). Trimming cost V 2 bases and J 5 bases, with 7 bases left between them. The CDR3 loop reads CASSLKEYQPQHF. CDR3 nucleotides: TGTGCCAGCAGTTTAAAAGAGTATCAGCCCCAGCATTTT.

CDR3 loop: CASSQTGRFADTQYF. CDR3 nucleotide sequence: TGTGCCAGCAGCCAGACCGGGAGGTTCGCAGATACGCAGTATTTT. The V call is TRBV7-3, the J call TRBJ2-3, with 7 positions matching TRBD2. Looked up from germline, CDR1 is SGHTA and CDR2 is FQGTGA. The length of the CDR3 is 15 residues. J was trimmed by 4 bases and V by 5 bases; bases with no gene match: 9.

The J gene is TRBJ2-7, the V gene TRBV5-1; 9 bases agree with TRBD1. V lost 5 bases, J lost 4 bases, and 10 bases stayed unmatched. CDR1 SGHRS and CDR2 YFSETQ come from the germline V gene. The CDR3 runs to 15 residues. CDR3 loop: CASSGGSTGGYEQYF. The DNA for the CDR3 is TGCGCCAGCAGTGGGGGCTCGACAGGGGGATACGAGCAGTACTTC.